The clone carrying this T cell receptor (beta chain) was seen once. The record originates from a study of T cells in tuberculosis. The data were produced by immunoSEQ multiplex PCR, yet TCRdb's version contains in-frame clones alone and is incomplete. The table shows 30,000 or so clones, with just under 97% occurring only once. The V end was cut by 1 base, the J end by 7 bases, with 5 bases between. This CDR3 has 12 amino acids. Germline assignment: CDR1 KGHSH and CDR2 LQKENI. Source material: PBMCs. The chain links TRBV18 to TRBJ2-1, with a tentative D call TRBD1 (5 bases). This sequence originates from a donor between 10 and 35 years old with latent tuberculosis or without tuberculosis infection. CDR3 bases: TGTGCCAGCTCACCACAGGGGAATGAGCAGTTCTTC. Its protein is CASSPQGNEQFF.